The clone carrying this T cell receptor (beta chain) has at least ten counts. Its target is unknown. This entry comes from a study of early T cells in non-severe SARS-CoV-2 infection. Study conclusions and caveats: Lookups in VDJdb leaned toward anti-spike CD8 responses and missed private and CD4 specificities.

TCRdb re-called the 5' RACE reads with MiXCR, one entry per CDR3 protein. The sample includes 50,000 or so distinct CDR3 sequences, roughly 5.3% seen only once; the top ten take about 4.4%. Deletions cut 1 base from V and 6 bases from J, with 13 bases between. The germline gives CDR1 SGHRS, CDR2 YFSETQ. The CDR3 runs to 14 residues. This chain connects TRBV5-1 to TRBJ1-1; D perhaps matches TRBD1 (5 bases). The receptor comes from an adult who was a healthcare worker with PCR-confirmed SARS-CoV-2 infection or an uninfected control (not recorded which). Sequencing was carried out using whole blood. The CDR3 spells CASSLKRGIAEAFF. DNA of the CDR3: TGCGCCAGCAGCTTGAAGAGGGGAATTGCTGAAGCTTTCTTT.